These 10 T cell receptor beta chains were all obtained from the same sample, sequenced in a study of CD8+CD57+ T cells in acquired aplastic anemia. Only patients with CD8+CD57+ cell expansion on flow cytometry were chosen for sequencing. Genomic DNA served as template for TCR beta VDJ and CDR3 profiling. TCRdb recomputed calls from the reads with MiXCR, one row per CDR3 protein. There are 310,000 or so distinct CDR3 sequences in the sample; 45% to 65% occur only once, and 1% to 1.5% lies in the top ten. Sample: sorted CD4+, CD8+, or CD8+CD57+ T cells (not recorded which) from PBMCs. The receptors come from a human donor with aplastic anemia.

The V gene is TRBV29-1, the J gene TRBJ2-7; D not resolved. The V end lost 7 bases, the J end lost 0 bases, and 4 bases lay between the germline ends. Germline lookup yields CDR1 SQVTM and CDR2 ANQGSEA. The CDR3 runs to 10 residues. The CDR3 DNA follows: TGCAGCGGTGTCTCCTACGAGCAGTACTTC. It is translated as CSGVSYEQYF.

As for this clonotype: Given the absence of the conserved phenylalanine or tryptophan at the CDR3 end, a read error is likely. No DNA is shown, since the ends of the CDR3 on it are uncertain; the CDR3 is the one TCRdb lists. CDR3: CASSGYGLAGQV. The V and J genes are TRBV9 and TRBJ1-2. Germline V gives CDR1 SGDLS, CDR2 YYNGEE. The CDR3 has 12 residues if both end residues are counted.

At least ten counts were recorded for this clonotype. This chain connects TRBV10-1 to TRBJ2-5; possibly TRBD1 for D (5 bases). Trimming took 8 bases from V and 5 from J, leaving 18 bases between them. The CDR3 spans 14 residues. The V gene's germline CDR1 is WNHNN and CDR2 SYGVQD (reference sequence). The CDR3 loop reads CASGIHKKGETQYF. CDR3 sequence (DNA): TGCGCCAGCGGGATCCACAAAAAGGGGGAGACCCAGTACTTC.

Of note for this clonotype: The conserved closing phenylalanine or tryptophan is absent in this CDR3, likely reflecting a read error. The limits of the CDR3 on the DNA are not certain, so only TCRdb's listed CDR3 is given. The chain has TRBV5-1 and TRBJ1-6; the table assigns TRBD1, which was not confirmed against the DNA. The CDR3 is 10 amino acids long, termini counted. Germline assignment: CDR1 SGHRS and CDR2 YFSETQ. The CDR3 loop reads CASSLAGPYS.

V is TRBV5-1 and J is TRBJ1-6; the match to TRBD1 covers 7 bases. V shed 4 bases and J 8 bases; nucleotides not matched to a gene: 9. Per the germline V gene, CDR1 is SGHRS and CDR2 is YFSETQ. The CDR3 length is 15 residues. The chain's CDR3 is CASSMPGTDYSPLHF. The CDR3 DNA follows: TGCGCCAGCAGCATGCCCGGGACAGATTATTCACCCCTCCACTTT.

On this clonotype itself: Just one base apart from a much larger clone, this may be a read error. The rearrangement joins TRBV3-1 to TRBJ1-1; unclear D gene. The CDR3 length is 13 residues. The ends were cut back, 0 bases at V and 11 bases at J, with 13 bases in the middle. The germline V gene encodes CDR1 LGHDT and CDR2 YNNKEL (reference sequence). CDR3 in amino acids: CASSQETLSRAFF. CDR3 DNA sequence: TGTGCCAGCAGCCAAGAAACACTCAGTCGGGCTTTCTTT.

This rearrangement joins TRBV7-9 to TRBJ2-5; 11 nucleotides agree with TRBD1. CDR1 is SEHNR and CDR2 is FQNEAQ in the germline V gene (reference sequence). The CDR3 runs to 15 residues. V was clipped by 5 bases and J by 5 bases; unmatched bases: 7. CDR3 sequence (DNA): TGTGCCAGCAGCACTTGGACAGGGGGCGAGGAGACCCAGTACTTC. This gives the protein CASSTWTGGEETQYF.

J is TRBJ2-3 and V is TRBV5-6, with TRBD2 identical over 7 bases. This CDR3 spans 13 amino acids. J gave up 4 bases and V 2 bases, and 1 base lay outside the gene matches. Germline values: CDR1 SGHDT, CDR2 YYEEEE. Here the CDR3 reads CASSLTSADTQYF. CDR3 DNA sequence: TGTGCCAGCAGCTTAACTAGCGCAGATACGCAGTATTTT.

This clonotype appeared many times. The V gene is TRBV6-5, the J gene TRBJ2-7; D may be TRBD1 (6 bases). Germline assignment: CDR1 MNHEY and CDR2 SVGAGI. V was trimmed by 6 bases and J by 9 bases, leaving 24 bases between them. The CDR3 has 15 residues. The CDR3 region has the DNA TGTGCCAGCAGGGAAGGGTCAGGGGATGGCTCGGGGCAGTACTTC. Its protein product is CASREGSGDGSGQYF.

This clonotype occurred many times. The V gene is TRBV7-6, the J gene TRBJ2-3; D gene uncertain. CDR3 length: 14 residues. Germline CDR1 and CDR2: SGHVS and FNYEAQ. The V end was cut by 2 bases, the J end by 1 base, with 7 bases between. CDR3 loop: CASSLTRRTDTQYF. Written as DNA, the CDR3 is TGTGCCAGCAGCTTAACCCGACGCACAGATACGCAGTATTTT.